This is a list of T cell receptor beta chains from one sample in a study of blood T cell repertoires in COVID-19. The protocol was immunoSEQ multiplex PCR, while the TCRdb copy is restricted to in-frame clones and leaves out a portion. Of 300,000 or so clones detected, roughly 88% appear once; the ten largest clones hold less than 3%. What was sequenced was peripheral blood. The receptors here all came from a woman aged 25 to 39 with COVID-19, enrolled during active disease. The CDR3 runs from the conserved cysteine through the conserved F or W. The order of the fields is V gene, J gene, clone size, D gene, CDR3 protein, CDR3 DNA. D genes are given only for firm matches. The size field is filled for only some rows; it gives once, few, many or a size class.

>TRBV3-1/TRBV3-2|TRBJ2-5|-|TRBD2
CASSPFSGGGETQYF
TGTGCCAGCAGCCCGTTTAGCGGGGGAGGGGAGACCCAGTACTTC
>TRBV2|TRBJ1-4|-|TRBD1
CASESQGATNEKLFF
TGTGCCAGCGAATCTCAGGGGGCAACTAATGAAAAACTGTTTTTT
>TRBV2|TRBJ1-1|-|TRBD1
CASSGDRGRIAFF
TGTGCCAGCAGTGGTGACAGGGGGCGGATAGCTTTCTTT
>TRBV5-1|TRBJ1-3|-|-
CASSLGLVTAYSGNTIYF
TGCGCCAGCAGCTTGGGGTTAGTCACTGCATACTCTGGAAACACCATATATTTT
>TRBV5-1|TRBJ1-4|-|-
CASSLGRTTTNEKLFF
TGCGCCAGCAGCTTGGGGAGGACTACAACTAATGAAAAACTGTTTTTT
>TRBV7-8|TRBJ1-2|once|TRBD1
CASSLDRAGYGYTF
TGTGCCAGCAGCCTAGACAGGGCGGGCTATGGCTACACCTTC
>TRBV5-4|TRBJ1-1|-|TRBD1
CASNDRGTEAFF
TGTGCCAGCAACGACAGGGGCACTGAAGCTTTCTTT
>TRBV5-5|TRBJ2-1|-|TRBD2
CASSLVSSGAYNEQFF
TGTGCCAGCAGCTTGGTATCTAGCGGGGCGTACAATGAGCAGTTCTTC
>TRBV6-5|TRBJ1-2|-|-
CASSSFGSGYTF
TGTGCCAGCAGTTCCTTCGGGAGCGGCTACACCTTC
>TRBV6-5|TRBJ2-1|-|TRBD2
CASSYSAGETYNEQFF
TGTGCCAGCAGTTACTCAGCGGGAGAGACCTACAATGAGCAGTTCTTC
>TRBV12-3/TRBV12-4|TRBJ1-2|once|-
CASGRDIYGYTF
TGTGCCAGCGGCCGGGACATCTATGGCTACACCTTC
>TRBV5-4|TRBJ1-1|-|-
CASSLKAGNTEAFF
TGTGCCAGCAGCTTGAAGGCAGGGAACACTGAAGCTTTCTTT
>TRBV30|TRBJ1-6|-|-
CAWSVERNLGDSPLHF
TGTGCCTGGAGTGTAGAGAGGAACCTCGGGGATTCACCCCTCCACTTT
>TRBV2|TRBJ2-7|-|-
CASSERYEQYF
TGTGCCAGCAGTGAGCGATACGAGCAGTACTTC
>TRBV29-1|TRBJ2-7|-|-
CSVEWTGGPLIYEQYF
TGCAGCGTTGAATGGACCGGGGGACCACTGATCTACGAGCAGTACTTC
>TRBV20-1|TRBJ1-6|-|TRBD1
CSASGPADRGGSPLHF
TGCAGTGCCAGTGGCCCGGCGGACAGGGGAGGATCACCCCTCCACTTT
>TRBV30|TRBJ2-7|-|TRBD1
CAWMEDRGTYEQYF
TGTGCCTGGATGGAGGACAGGGGGACCTACGAGCAGTACTTC